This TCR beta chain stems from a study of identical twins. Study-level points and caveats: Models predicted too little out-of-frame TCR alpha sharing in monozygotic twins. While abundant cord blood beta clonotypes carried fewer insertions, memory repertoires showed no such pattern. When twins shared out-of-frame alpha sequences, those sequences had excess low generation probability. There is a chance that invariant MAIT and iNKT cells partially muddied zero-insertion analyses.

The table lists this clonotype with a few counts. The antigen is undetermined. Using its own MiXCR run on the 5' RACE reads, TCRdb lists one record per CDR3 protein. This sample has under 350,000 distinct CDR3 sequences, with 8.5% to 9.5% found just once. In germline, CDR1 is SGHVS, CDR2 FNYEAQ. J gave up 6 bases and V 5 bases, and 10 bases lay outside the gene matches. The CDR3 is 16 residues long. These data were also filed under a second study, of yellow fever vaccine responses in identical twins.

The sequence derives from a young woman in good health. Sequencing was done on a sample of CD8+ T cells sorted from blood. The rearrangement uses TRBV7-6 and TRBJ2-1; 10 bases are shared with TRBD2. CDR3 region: CASSPGSGGAFNEQFF. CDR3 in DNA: TGTGCCAGCAGCCCGGGAAGCGGGGGGGCCTTCAATGAGCAGTTCTTC.